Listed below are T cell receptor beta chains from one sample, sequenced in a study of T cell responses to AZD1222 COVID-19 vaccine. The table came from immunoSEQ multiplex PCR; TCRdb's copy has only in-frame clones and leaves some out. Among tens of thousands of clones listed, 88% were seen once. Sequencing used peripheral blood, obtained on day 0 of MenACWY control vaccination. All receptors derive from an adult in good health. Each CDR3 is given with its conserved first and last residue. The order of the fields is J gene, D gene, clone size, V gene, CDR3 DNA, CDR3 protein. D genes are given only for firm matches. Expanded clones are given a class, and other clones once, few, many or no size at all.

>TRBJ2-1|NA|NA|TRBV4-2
TGTGCCAGCAGCCAAGATGTCCCGCGTAGGAGTGAGCAGTTCTTC
CASSQDVPRRSEQFF
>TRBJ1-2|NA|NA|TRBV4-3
TGCGCCAGCAGCCAAGGGAGGTCCAGGAACTATGGCTACACCTTC
CASSQGRSRNYGYTF
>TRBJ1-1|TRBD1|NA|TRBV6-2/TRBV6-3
TGTGCCAGCAGTTACTTGCCCGGACAGGGGGGCACTGAAGCTTTCTTT
CASSYLPGQGGTEAFF
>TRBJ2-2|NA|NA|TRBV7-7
TGTGCCAGCAAAACAAGGGGATCGAGCGGGGAGCTGTTTTTT
CASKTRGSSGELFF
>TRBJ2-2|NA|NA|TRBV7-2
TGTGCCAGCAGCCCTACCCCGGAAAACACCGGGGAGCTGTTTTTT
CASSPTPENTGELFF
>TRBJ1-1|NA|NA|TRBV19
TGTGCCAGTAGTTTTCATAGCGGGCTTACTGAAGCTTTCTTT
CASSFHSGLTEAFF
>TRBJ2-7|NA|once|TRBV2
TGTGCCAGCAGTGGGGCCGCTAACAACGAGCAGTACTTC
CASSGAANNEQYF
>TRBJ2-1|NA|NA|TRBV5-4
TGTGCCAGCAGCCAAGTAGAGTCCTACAATGAGCAGTTCTTC
CASSQVESYNEQFF
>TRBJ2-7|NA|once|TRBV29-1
TGCAGCGTTGAAGAGGTACTGGGACTTTCCTCCTACGAGCAGTACTTC
CSVEEVLGLSSYEQYF
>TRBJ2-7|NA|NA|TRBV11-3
TGTGCCAGCAGCCAACAGGTTACCTACGAGCAGTACTTC
CASSQQVTYEQYF
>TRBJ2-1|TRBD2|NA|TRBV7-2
TGTGCCAGCAGCCCACGAAGCGGGAGGGCCGACGAGCAGTTCTTC
CASSPRSGRADEQFF
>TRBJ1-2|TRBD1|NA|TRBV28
TGTGCCAGCAGGGACAGGGGGTATGGCTACACCTTC
CASRDRGYGYTF
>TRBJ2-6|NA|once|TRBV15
TGTGCCACCAGCAGGATGGGGGCCAACGTCCTGACTTTC
CATSRMGANVLTF
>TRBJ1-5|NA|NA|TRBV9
TGTGCCAGCAGCGTAGGGAGAGGCTACAATCAGCCCCAGCATTTT
CASSVGRGYNQPQHF
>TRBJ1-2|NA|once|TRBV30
TGTGCCTGGAGTCCGGGAACAGGGAATGGCTACACCTTC
CAWSPGTGNGYTF
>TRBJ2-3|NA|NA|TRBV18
TGTGCCAGCTCACCACTCCGCACAGATACGCAGTATTTT
CASSPLRTDTQYF
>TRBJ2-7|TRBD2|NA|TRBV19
TGTGCCAGTAGTATTCTAGCGGGAGGTAGTCCCTACGAGCAGTACTTC
CASSILAGGSPYEQYF
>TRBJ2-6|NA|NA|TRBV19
TGTGCCAGTAGTATTTGGGCAGAAGCTGGGGCCAACGTCCTGACTTTC
CASSIWAEAGANVLTF
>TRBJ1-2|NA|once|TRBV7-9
TGTGCCAGCAGTTTGACCAGGGTAGTAAATGGCTACACCTTC
CASSLTRVVNGYTF
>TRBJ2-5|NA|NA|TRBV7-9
TGTGCCAGCAGCTTAGCGAGGGGAAACAGGGACCAAGAGACCCAGTACTTC
CASSLARGNRDQETQYF
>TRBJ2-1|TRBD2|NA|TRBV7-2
TGTGCCAGCAGCTTACAGCGGGACTCCTACAATGAGCAGTTCTTC
CASSLQRDSYNEQFF
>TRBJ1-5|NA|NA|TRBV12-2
TGTGCAAGTCGCTTAGGGCAGTTTTATAGCAATCAGCCCCAGCATTTT
CASRLGQFYSNQPQHF
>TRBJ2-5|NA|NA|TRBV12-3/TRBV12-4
TGTGCCAGCAGTTTACGGGGGCAAGAGACCCAGTACTTC
CASSLRGQETQYF
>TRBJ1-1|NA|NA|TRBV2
TGTGCCAGCAGCGGGGACGTCCCAGGCACTGAAGCTTTCTTT
CASSGDVPGTEAFF
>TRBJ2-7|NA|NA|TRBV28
TGTGCCAGCAGTTTAGATGGCGGGACCTCGTACGAGCAGTACTTC
CASSLDGGTSYEQYF
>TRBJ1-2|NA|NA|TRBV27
TGTGCCAGCAGTTCCGTCACAGGGAATGACTATGGCTACACCTTC
CASSSVTGNDYGYTF
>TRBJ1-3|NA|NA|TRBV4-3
TGCGCCAGCAGCCAAGGGTTGGGAACAACCCTCTCTGGAAACACCATATATTTT
CASSQGLGTTLSGNTIYF
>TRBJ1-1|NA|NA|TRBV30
TGTGCCTGGAGTGCGCCTGGTGGGGGAGGCACTGAAGCTTTCTTT
CAWSAPGGGGTEAFF
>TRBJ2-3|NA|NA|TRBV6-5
TGTGCCAGCTCAGGCAGCACAGATACGCAGTATTTT
CASSGSTDTQYF
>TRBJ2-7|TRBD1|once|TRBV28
TGTGCCAGCACAACGACAGGGGTCTACGAGCAGTACTTC
CASTTTGVYEQYF
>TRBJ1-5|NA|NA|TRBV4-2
TGTGCCAGCAGCCAAGACAGGGACAATCAGCCCCAGCATTTT
CASSQDRDNQPQHF
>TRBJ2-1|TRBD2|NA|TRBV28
TGTGCCAGCGGTCTCGTGGGTATAGCGGGAGACAATGAGCAGTTCTTC
CASGLVGIAGDNEQFF
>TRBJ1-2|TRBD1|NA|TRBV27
TGTGCCAGCAGTTTACAGCGACGGACAGGGGATGACTATGGCTACACCTTC
CASSLQRRTGDDYGYTF
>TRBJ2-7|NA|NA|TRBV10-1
TGCGCCAGCAGTGAGTCGTCAGGGACCTACGAGCAGTACTTC
CASSESSGTYEQYF
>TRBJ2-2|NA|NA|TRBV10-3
TGTGCCATCAGTGAGTCTGGAAGCGGGAACACCGGGGAGCTGTTTTTT
CAISESGSGNTGELFF
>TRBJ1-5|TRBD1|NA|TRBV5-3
TGTGCCAGAAGCCTGGACAGGGAGCGCAATCAGCCCCAGCATTTT
CARSLDRERNQPQHF
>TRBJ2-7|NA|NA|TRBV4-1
TGCGCCAGCAGCCAAATATCGGATAGGGGGAATGAGCAGTACTTC
CASSQISDRGNEQYF